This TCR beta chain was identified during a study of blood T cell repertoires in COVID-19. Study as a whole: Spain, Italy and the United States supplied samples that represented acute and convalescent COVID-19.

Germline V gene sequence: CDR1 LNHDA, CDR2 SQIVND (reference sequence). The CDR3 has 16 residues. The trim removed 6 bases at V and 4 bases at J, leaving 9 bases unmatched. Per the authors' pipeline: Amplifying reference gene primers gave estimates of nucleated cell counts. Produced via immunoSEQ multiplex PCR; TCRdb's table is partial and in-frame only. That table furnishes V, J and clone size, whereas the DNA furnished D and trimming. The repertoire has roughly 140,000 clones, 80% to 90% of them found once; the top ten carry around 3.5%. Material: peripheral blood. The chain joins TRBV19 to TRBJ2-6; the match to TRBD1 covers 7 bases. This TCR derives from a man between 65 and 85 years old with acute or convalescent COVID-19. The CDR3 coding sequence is TGTGCCAGTAGACCCCCTACAGGGGCCGGGGCCAACGTCCTGACTTTC. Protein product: CASRPPTGAGANVLTF.